These 4 T cell receptor beta chains came from one sample sequenced in a study of shared clonotypes between healthy human individuals. Clones were read by immunoSEQ multiplex PCR, and TCRdb kept only the in-frame ones, dropping some. The sample carries some 1 million clones, approximately 68% recorded once. Sequenced: memory CD4+ T cells sorted from blood. Specified subset: CD45RA-negative fraction. The receptor source for this set is a man between 18 and 29 years old in good health.

The V and J genes are TRBV5-1 and TRBJ2-1; 12 positions match TRBD2. Per germline, CDR1 SGHRS and CDR2 YFSETQ. The CDR3 extends over 16 amino acids. Trimming took 4 bases from V and 6 from J; bases not matched to a gene: 8. CDR3 sequence reads: CASSMKLAGGINEQFF. Here the CDR3 DNA reads TGCGCCAGCAGCATGAAACTAGCGGGAGGAATCAATGAGCAGTTCTTC. The variable domain in full, completed from reference TRBV5-1 and TRBJ2-1, reads KAGVTQTPRYLIKTRGQQVTLSCSPISGHRSVSWYQQTPGQGLQFLFEYFSETQRNKGNFPGRFSGRQFSNSRSEMNVSTLELGDSALYLCASSMKLAGGINEQFFGPGTRLTVL.

The chain links TRBV29-1 to TRBJ2-3; D is perhaps TRBD1 or TRBD2 (5 bases each). This CDR3 has 12 residues. Germline lookup yields CDR1 SQVTM and CDR2 ANQGSEA. V lost 3 bases and J 4 bases, leaving 8 bases between the germline ends. CDR3: CSVEGESDTQYF. The CDR3 bases are TGCAGCGTTGAGGGGGAATCAGATACGCAGTATTTT.

This chain links TRBV7-8 with TRBJ2-1; D is possibly TRBD1 or TRBD2 (5 bases each). Trimming removed 8 bases at V and 4 bases at J, with 15 bases between. In germline, CDR1 is SGHVS, CDR2 FQNEAQ. The CDR3 spans 14 residues. This chain's CDR3 is CASYTGRGYNEQFF. The CDR3 DNA is TGTGCCAGCTACACGGGACGGGGATACAATGAGCAGTTCTTC. Full variable domain (remainder filled in from reference TRBV7-8 and TRBJ2-1): GAGVSQSPRYKVAKRGQDVALRCDPISGHVSLFWYQQALGQGPEFLTYFQNEAQLDKSGLPSDRFFAERPEGSVSTLKIQRTQQEDSAVYLCASYTGRGYNEQFFGPGTRLTVL.

The chain links TRBV5-6 to TRBJ2-1, with 7 bases identical to TRBD2. J gave up 7 bases and V 1 base, and 14 bases lay outside the gene matches. The length of the CDR3 is 17 residues. Per germline, CDR1 SGHDT and CDR2 YYEEEE. CDR3 sequence (DNA): TGTGCCAGCAGCTTGCCTGCGGGGAGGGCTCACCAGAATGAGCAGTTCTTC. Amino acid sequence: CASSLPAGRAHQNEQFF.